The subject of this entry is one T cell receptor beta chain. The antigen is undetermined. A universal primer site came from template switching; cDNA carried unique molecular identifiers. A single record per CDR3 protein comes from TCRdb applying MiXCR to the 5' RACE reads. The sample consists of about 720,000 distinct CDR3 sequences, roughly 20% of them appearing once. The data are from a study of identical twins. Whole-study findings and limits: Out-of-frame alpha sequences shared by twins showed excess low generation probability. Cross-sectional statistical analysis was relied on for the conclusions, without the same donors being followed.

There are 12 residues in the CDR3. Germline V gives CDR1 ENHRY, CDR2 SYGVKD. With V trimmed by 9 bases and J by 1 base, 3 bases remained unmatched. This sample was also put to use in a study of T cells expressing NK-cell markers.

The sequenced material came from PBMCs. The receptor was isolated from a woman between 18 and 30 years old in good health. The chain joins TRBV10-3 to TRBJ2-7; 7 bases fit TRBD1. The CDR3: CAILTGSYEQYF. The CDR3 DNA follows: TGTGCCATTTTGACAGGGTCCTACGAGCAGTACTTC.